This T cell receptor (beta chain) was captured in a study of OX40 agonist ivuxolimab in advanced cancers. Study context: Head and neck, renal cell, melanoma or hepatocellular carcinoma were the cancers that dose-escalation patients had. Study conclusions and caveats: Antigen specificity of clonally expanded peripheral T cells was not established.

Profiling relied on immunoSEQ multiplex PCR, and the TCRdb table lists in-frame clones only, not all of them. Of just under 80,000 clones listed, approximately 85% were seen once; the top ten hold approximately 25%. Germline V CDR1 and CDR2: PRHDT, FYEKMQ (reference sequence). Trimming at V came to 1 base and at J to 8 bases, leaving 10 bases not matched to a gene. The CDR3 covers 18 residues. Comments on this clone: Its antigen is currently unknown.

The starting material was CD4+ or CD8+ T cells sorted from blood, obtained in a trial of the OX40 agonist ivuxolimab. The chain joins TRBV13 to TRBJ1-6; 11 nucleotides line up with TRBD1. The TCR comes from an adult with an advanced solid tumor such as melanoma, head and neck, liver or kidney cancer. CDR3 region: CASSLARGTGGSDSPLHF. The CDR3 region has the DNA TGTGCCAGCAGCTTAGCCCGAGGGACAGGGGGTAGCGATTCACCCCTCCACTTT.